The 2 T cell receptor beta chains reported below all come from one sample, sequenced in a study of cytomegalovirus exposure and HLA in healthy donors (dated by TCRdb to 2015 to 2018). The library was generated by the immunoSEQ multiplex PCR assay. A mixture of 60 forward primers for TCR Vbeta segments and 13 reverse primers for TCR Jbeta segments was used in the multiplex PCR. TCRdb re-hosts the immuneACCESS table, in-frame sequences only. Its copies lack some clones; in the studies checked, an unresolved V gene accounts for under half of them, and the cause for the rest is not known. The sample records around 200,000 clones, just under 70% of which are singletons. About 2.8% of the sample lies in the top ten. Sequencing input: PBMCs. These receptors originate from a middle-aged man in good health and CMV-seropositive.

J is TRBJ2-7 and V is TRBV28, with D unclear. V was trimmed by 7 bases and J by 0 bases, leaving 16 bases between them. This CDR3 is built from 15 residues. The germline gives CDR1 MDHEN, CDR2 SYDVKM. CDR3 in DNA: TGTGCCAGCACCCCTTCCCACGGTAGCTCCTACGAGCAGTACTTC. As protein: CASTPSHGSSYEQYF.

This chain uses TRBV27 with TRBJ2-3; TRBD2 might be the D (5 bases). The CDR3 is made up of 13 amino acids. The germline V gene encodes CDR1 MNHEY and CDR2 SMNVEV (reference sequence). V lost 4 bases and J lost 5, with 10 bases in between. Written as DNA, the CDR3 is TGTGCCAGCAGTTATAGTGGAGGAGATACGCAGTATTTT. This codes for CASSYSGGDTQYF.